This TCR beta chain was obtained from a study of a mutant IDH1 vaccine in newly diagnosed glioma (dated by TCRdb to the early 2020s). Context from the whole study: Of the approximately 33 treated patients, 62.5% were male and about 40% were female, and a mean age of 40.4 years was recorded. Peripheral blood samples were drawn at six visits, namely V03 (baseline), V05, V07, V10, V12 and V13. For exploratory analyses, longitudinal TCRB deep sequencing was carried out in approximately 25 treated patients wherever samples were available. Prior to enrollment, patients had been given standard therapy consisting of radiotherapy alone, temozolomide alone, or radiochemotherapy with temozolomide, with the combination given to most patients.

The library was generated by the immunoSEQ multiplex PCR assay. Following the manufacturer's protocol, the hsTCRB Kit was used to amplify rearranged TCR beta chain sequences. An Illumina MiSeq was used to sequence the TCRB libraries. Regarding the original processing steps: The proprietary platform of the kit vendor was used for demultiplexing, trimming and gene mapping. TCRdb limited this immuneACCESS table to in-frame rearrangements with V and J called. A share of clones is missing; checked studies link under half to unresolved V genes, and the rest is unexplained. That table furnishes V, J and clone size, whereas the DNA furnished D and trimming. For this sample there are 90,000 to 95,000 clones; about 83% appear just once. Around 7% of the sample is held by the ten biggest clonotypes. With respect to this clone: Its antigen is still unknown. Per-base quality was not reported, and no clone a single base away is much larger than it.

Paper-wide results and their limitations: Selection of PBMC samples for TCRB deep sequencing was based on availability. Vaccine-induced immune responses across multiple MHC alleles were detected in about 92% of patients. The authors stated that sample limitations prevented analyses of patient blood samples from being reproduced. Pseudoprogression seemed to be unrelated to changes in the top peripheral T cell clonotypes found by TCRB sequencing.

The germline V gene (reference sequence) supplies CDR1 SGHKS and CDR2 YYEKEE. V is clipped by 9 bases and J by 1 base, and the sequence between their germline boundaries is 17 bases long. Measured from the cysteine to the phenylalanine, the CDR3 is 14 residues long. Of all the DNA, just the CDR3 is kept, 42 bases in frame from base 1. The time point label for this specimen denotes: baseline, week 1 (first vaccination visit). Taken with the paper, the label for treatment or condition translates to: pre-vaccination baseline after standard-of-care therapy. Donors had newly diagnosed WHO grade 3 or 4 IDH1-mutant astrocytomas with loss of nuclear ATRX. The samples were drawn from NOA16, a multicentre, single-arm, open-label phase I trial in Germany that tested a mutant IDH1 peptide vaccine in humans for the first time. For immunogenicity testing, the blood drawn at visit V03 was used as the baseline sample. Genomic DNA for TCRB sequencing was extracted from EDTA blood using the DNeasy Blood and Tissue Kit.

The chain was built from TRBV5-5 and TRBJ2-7; TRBD1 is a weak D gene call, 6 bases matching. The input for sequencing was PBMCs, taken from a glioma patient treated with radiotherapy, temozolomide or both. This TCR came from a woman between 50 and 59 years old with glioma. At the DNA level, the sequence is TGTGCCACCACCGGGACACCCCAATCCTACGAGCAGTACTTC. Its coded protein is CATTGTPQSYEQYF.